A single sample gave rise to the 8 T cell receptor beta chains below, sequenced in a study of blood T cell repertoires in COVID-19. Profiling relied on immunoSEQ multiplex PCR, and the TCRdb table lists in-frame clones only, not all of them. This repertoire shows around 140,000 clones, roughly 86% found once; its top ten account for about an eighth. The sequencing input was peripheral blood. The source is a woman in her 70s with COVID-19, enrolled during active disease.

The gene calls are TRBV2 and TRBJ1-1; D is perhaps TRBD1 (5 bases). V lost 5 bases to trimming and J lost 6 bases, with 7 bases between them. The V gene's germline CDR1 is SNHLY and CDR2 FYNNEI. The CDR3 runs to 11 residues. The CDR3 DNA reads as TGTGCCAGCAGTCGACAGTCTGAAGCTTTCTTT. Its protein product is CASSRQSEAFF.

This chain links TRBV6-2 or TRBV6-3 with TRBJ2-3, with 9 nucleotides matching TRBD2. Germline CDR1 MNHEY, CDR2 SVGEGT. This CDR3 contains 16 residues. V shed 4 bases, J shed 5 bases, and the junction held 10 bases outside the gene matches. CDR3 region: CASSSRSAGGKDTQYF. The CDR3 coding sequence is TGTGCCAGCAGTTCCCGGTCGGCGGGGGGGAAAGATACGCAGTATTTT.

The J gene is TRBJ1-2, the V gene TRBV6-5; D might be TRBD1 (6 bases). V was pared by 4 bases and J by 7 bases, with 16 bases between. The CDR3 sequence is 14 residues long. CDR1 and CDR2 from the germline V gene are MNHEY and SVGAGI. The CDR3 spells CASSSPGRGPGYTF. Here the CDR3 DNA reads TGTGCCAGCAGTTCCCCGGGCAGGGGCCCTGGCTACACCTTC.

This clone was recorded a few times. The rearrangement uses TRBV9 and TRBJ1-4; tentatively, D is TRBD1 (6 bases). This CDR3 contains 16 residues. Trimming pared 4 bases from V and 1 base from J, leaving 14 bases between. CDR1 SGDLS and CDR2 YYNGEE come from the germline V gene. In DNA form, the CDR3 reads TGTGCCAGCAGCCCCCGTCCGACAGGAACTAATGAAAAACTGTTTTTT. This translates into CASSPRPTGTNEKLFF.

The V and J genes are TRBV2 and TRBJ1-2; 8 bases agree with TRBD1. Losses at the gene ends were 3 bases for V and 7 bases for J; bases not matched to a gene: 7. In germline, CDR1 is SNHLY, CDR2 FYNNEI. The CDR3 runs to 14 residues. This chain's CDR3 is CASSEDREGPGYTF. The DNA of the CDR3 is TGTGCCAGCAGTGAGGACAGGGAGGGACCTGGCTACACCTTC. The variable domain in full, with the rest retrieved from reference TRBV2 and TRBJ1-2, is EPEVTQTPSHQVTQMGQEVILRCVPISNHLYFYWYRQILGQKVEFLVSFYNNEISEKSEIFDDQFSVERPDGSNFTLKIRSTKLEDSAMYFCASSEDREGPGYTFGSGTRLTVV.

CDR3 loop: CASLAPPRQGEVSNTEAFF. Written as DNA, the CDR3 is TGTGCCAGCCTTGCCCCCCCCCGACAGGGGGAGGTTTCGAACACTGAAGCTTTCTTT. V and J are TRBV27 and TRBJ1-1; 9 bases line up with TRBD1. In germline, CDR1 is MNHEY, CDR2 SMNVEV (reference sequence). CDR3 length: 19 amino acids. Trimming at V came to 8 bases and at J to 1 base, leaving 20 bases not matched to a gene.

This clone was found once. The chain is built from TRBV5-1 and TRBJ2-3; D perhaps matches TRBD1 (5 bases). The CDR3 is 14 amino acids. V lost 4 bases, J lost 1 base, and 10 bases lay in between. Germline CDR1 and CDR2: SGHRS and YFSETQ. CDR3 region: CASSELGGTDTQYF. CDR3 in DNA: TGCGCCAGCAGCGAGTTAGGGGGCACAGATACGCAGTATTTT.

This clone was detected a few times. The rearrangement links TRBV5-6 to TRBJ1-3; D uncertain. The CDR3 runs 15 residues. Trimming removed 0 bases at V and 0 bases at J, with 7 bases between. Germline values: CDR1 SGHDT, CDR2 YYEEEE. CDR3 protein: CASSLVSSSGNTIYF. CDR3 DNA: TGTGCCAGCAGCTTGGTGTCCAGCTCTGGAAACACCATATATTTT.